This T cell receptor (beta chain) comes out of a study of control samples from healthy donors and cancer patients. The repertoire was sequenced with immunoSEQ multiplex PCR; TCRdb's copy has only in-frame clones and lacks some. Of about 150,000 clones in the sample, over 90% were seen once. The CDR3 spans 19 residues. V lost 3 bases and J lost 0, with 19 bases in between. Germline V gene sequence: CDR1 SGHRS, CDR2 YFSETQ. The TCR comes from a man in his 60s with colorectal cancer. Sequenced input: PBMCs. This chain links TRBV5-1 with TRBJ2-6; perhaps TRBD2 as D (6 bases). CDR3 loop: CASSYLSAGSLSGANVLTF. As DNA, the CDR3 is TGCGCCAGCAGCTACCTCAGTGCGGGGTCTCTCTCTGGGGCCAACGTCCTGACTTTC.